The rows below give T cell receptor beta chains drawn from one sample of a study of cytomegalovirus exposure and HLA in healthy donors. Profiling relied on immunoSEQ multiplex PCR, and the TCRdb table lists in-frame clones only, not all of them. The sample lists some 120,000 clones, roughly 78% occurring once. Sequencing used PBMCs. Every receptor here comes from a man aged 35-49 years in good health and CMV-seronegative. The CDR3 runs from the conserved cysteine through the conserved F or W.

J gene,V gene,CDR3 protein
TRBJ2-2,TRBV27,CASSFLGPGQGYTGELFF
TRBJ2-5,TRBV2,CASRELTGPAETQYF
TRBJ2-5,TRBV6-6,CASSYSREEGQYF
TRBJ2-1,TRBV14,CASSQASVYNEQFF
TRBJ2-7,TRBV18,CASSPTDRLYEQYF
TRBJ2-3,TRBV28,CASSPGLATSTDTQYF
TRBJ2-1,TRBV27,CASSVWTPVWYEQFF
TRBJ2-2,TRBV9,CASSLGQGLGTGELFF
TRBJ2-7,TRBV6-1,CASSEGKQGTYEQYF
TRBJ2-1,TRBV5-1,CASSLGTAEYNEQFF
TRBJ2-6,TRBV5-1,CASSWKPRDSTSSGANVLTF
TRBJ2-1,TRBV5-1,CASSQGQGYNEQFF
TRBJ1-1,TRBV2,CASSQNTEAFF
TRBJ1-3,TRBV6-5,CASSYGPSGSGNTIYF
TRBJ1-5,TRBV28,CASSLPGQGPNQPQHF
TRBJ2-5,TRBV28,CASNRQGTQETQYF
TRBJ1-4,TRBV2,CASSEDWGGEKLFF
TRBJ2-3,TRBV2,CASSERGYRTDTQYF
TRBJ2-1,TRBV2,CASSDLRGGLGEQFF
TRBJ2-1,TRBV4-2,CASSQGGDSGSYNEQFF
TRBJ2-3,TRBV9,CASSVSSDTQYF
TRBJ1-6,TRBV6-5,CASSYRKSPLHF
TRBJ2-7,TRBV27,CASSLSSTSGRSPAYEQYF
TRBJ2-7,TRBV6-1,CASSVQGAEQYF
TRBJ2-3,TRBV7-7,CASSLTGGADTQYF
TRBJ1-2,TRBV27,CASSFGTLGYGYTF
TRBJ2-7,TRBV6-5,CASRHGQGSYEQYF